What follows describes a single TCR beta chain. Its cognate antigen is unknown. This CDR3 is also generated by other DNA sequences in the sample. The sample is drawn from a study of shared clonotypes between healthy human individuals. A CD45RA-negative memory subset and a CD45RA+ naive subset were separated from the CD4+ cells. Across several immunoSEQ plates, the genomic DNA of each subset was split evenly. Some clones are missing from TCRdb's copy, which holds only in-frame ones; the method was immunoSEQ multiplex PCR. The table lists just over 2,000,000 clones, 90% to 95% of them singletons, with roughly 0.13% in the top ten. General observations from the study: Naive subsets generally exceeded memory subsets in estimated richness. Generation probabilities were higher for clonotypes shared across all four sorted-subset donors than for unshared ones.

Between the trimmed V and J ends, which lost 1 base and 4 bases, there was a span of 10 bases. This CDR3 has 14 residues. Germline V gene data show CDR1 as MNHNS and CDR2 as SASEGT. The sequence came from a man between 18 and 35 years old in good health. The V call is TRBV6-1, the J call TRBJ1-2; possible D gene TRBD1, 5 bases. The sample consisted of naive CD4+ T cells sorted from blood. Subset noted: CD45RA+ positively selected. The CDR3 reads CASSEVGHSYGYTF. In nucleotides, the CDR3 is TGTGCCAGCAGTGAAGTGGGGCATAGCTATGGCTACACCTTC.